This TCR beta chain was retrieved from a study of PD-1 blockade in mismatch repair-deficient tumors. Study-wide context: All were previously treated, progressing patients with about 11 mismatch repair-deficient cancer types. Whole-study results and caveats: Rapid post-treatment expansion, then contraction, generally preceding radiologic response, marked tumor-resident clones.

With respect to this clone: Its matching antigen is unknown.

Sequencing used immunoSEQ multiplex PCR; TCRdb keeps in-frame clones, though not all of them. This sample has about 79,000 clones; approximately 81% occur once, and the top ten carry roughly 5.5%. Trimming shortened V by 5 bases and J by 5 bases, and 19 bases separated the two germline ends. The CDR3 spans 15 residues. Looked up from germline, CDR1 is SGHRS and CDR2 is YFSETQ. All patients were mismatch repair deficient, assessed by either PCR or immunohistochemistry. This TCR derives from an adult with mismatch repair-deficient cancer. Sample: peripheral blood, taken 44 weeks after starting pembrolizumab. The chain combines TRBV5-1 with TRBJ2-5, with D perhaps assigned TRBD1 or TRBD2 (5 bases each). The CDR3 DNA reads as TGCGCCAGCAGGGTCGGGACGAGCGGAAGTGAGACCCAGTACTTC. Its translation: CASRVGTSGSETQYF. Complete variable domain (other parts from reference TRBV5-1 and TRBJ2-5): KAGVTQTPRYLIKTRGQQVTLSCSPISGHRSVSWYQQTPGQGLQFLFEYFSETQRNKGNFPGRFSGRQFSNSRSEMNVSTLELGDSALYLCASRVGTSGSETQYFGPGTRLLVL.